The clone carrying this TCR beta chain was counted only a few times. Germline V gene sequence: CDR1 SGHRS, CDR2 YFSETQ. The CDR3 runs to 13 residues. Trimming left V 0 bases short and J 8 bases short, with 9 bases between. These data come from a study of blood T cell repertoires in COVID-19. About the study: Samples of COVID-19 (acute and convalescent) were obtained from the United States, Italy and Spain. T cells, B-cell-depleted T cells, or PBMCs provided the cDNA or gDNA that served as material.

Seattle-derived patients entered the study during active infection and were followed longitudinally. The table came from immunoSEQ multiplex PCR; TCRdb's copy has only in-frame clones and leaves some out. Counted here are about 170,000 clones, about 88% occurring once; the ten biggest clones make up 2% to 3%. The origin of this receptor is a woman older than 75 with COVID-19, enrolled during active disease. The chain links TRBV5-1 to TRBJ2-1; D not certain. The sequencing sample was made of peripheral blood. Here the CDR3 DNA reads TGCGCCAGCAGCTTGGCCGTTTTTGATGAGCAGTTCTTC. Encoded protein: CASSLAVFDEQFF.